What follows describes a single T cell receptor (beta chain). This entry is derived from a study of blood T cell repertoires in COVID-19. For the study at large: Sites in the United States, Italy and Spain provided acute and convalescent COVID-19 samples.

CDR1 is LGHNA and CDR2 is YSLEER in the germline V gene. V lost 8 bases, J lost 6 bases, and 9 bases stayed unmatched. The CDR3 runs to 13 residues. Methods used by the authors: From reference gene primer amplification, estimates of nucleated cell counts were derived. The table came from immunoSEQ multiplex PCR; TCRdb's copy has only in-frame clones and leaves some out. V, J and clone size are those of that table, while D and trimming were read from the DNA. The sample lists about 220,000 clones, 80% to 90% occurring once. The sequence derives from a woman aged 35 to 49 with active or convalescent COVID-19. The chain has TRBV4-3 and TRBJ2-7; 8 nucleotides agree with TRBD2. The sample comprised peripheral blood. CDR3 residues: CASSRGGSREQYF. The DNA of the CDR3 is TGCGCCAGCTCCCGGGGGGGAAGTCGCGAGCAGTACTTC.